Below are 30 T cell receptor beta chains sequenced from a single sample in a study of T cell responses to AZD1222 COVID-19 vaccine. TCRdb keeps only in-frame clones here, not all; method: immunoSEQ multiplex PCR. In the table there are roughly 100,000 clones, roughly nine tenths of which are singletons. Specimen: peripheral blood, collected 28 days after the second AZD1222 dose. Receptor source: an adult who received the AZD1222 COVID-19 vaccine.

The V call is TRBV10-1, the J call TRBJ2-1, with D hard to call. Deletions cut 4 bases from V and 4 bases from J, with 8 bases between. The CDR3 totals 13 residues. The germline V gene has CDR1 WNHNN and CDR2 SYGVQD (reference sequence). Here the CDR3 DNA reads TGCGCCAGCAGTGGAGACATTTACAATGAGCAGTTCTTC. This translates into CASSGDIYNEQFF.

The V and J genes are TRBV5-4 and TRBJ1-4; D gene unclear. Germline-derived CDR1 and CDR2 are SGHNT and YYREEE (reference sequence). V was shortened by 0 bases and J by 3 bases, with 6 bases between the two germline ends. This CDR3 spans 14 amino acids. The DNA of the CDR3 is TGTGCCAGCAGCTTGGACGGACCTAATGAAAAACTGTTTTTT. It yields the protein CASSLDGPNEKLFF.

This clone was found once. The chain links TRBV21-1 to TRBJ1-4. TRBV21-1 is listed as a pseudogene. The CDR3 runs to 13 residues. CDR3 region: CASSTGFREKLFF. The CDR3 DNA sequence: TGTGCCAGCAGTACGGGCTTTCGGGAAAAACTGTTTTTT.

The J gene is TRBJ1-1, the V gene TRBV7-2, with 8 bases aligning to TRBD1. Germline V gene sequence: CDR1 SGHTA, CDR2 FQGNSA. V shed 8 bases, J shed 0 bases, and the junction held 8 bases outside the gene matches. CDR3 length equals 15 residues. CDR3 sequence (DNA): TGTGCCAGCGCCTTCAGGGGGCTAATGAACACTGAAGCTTTCTTT. Amino acids: CASAFRGLMNTEAFF.

This chain joins TRBV7-2 and TRBJ1-4, with D possibly matching TRBD1 (5 bases). Germline V lookup: CDR1 SGHTA, CDR2 FQGNSA. V was trimmed by 0 bases and J by 2 bases, leaving 7 bases between them. The CDR3 runs 15 residues. The CDR3 DNA sequence: TGTGCCAGCAGCTTAGCTCCAGGGACTAATGAAAAACTGTTTTTT. Its translation: CASSLAPGTNEKLFF.

This clone has just a few counts. The CDR3 nucleotides read TGTGCCAGCATGCACAGGGGCTCTGGGGCCAACGTCCTGACTTTC. It translates to CASMHRGSGANVLTF. This chain uses TRBV5-8 with TRBJ2-6; 7 bases are shared with TRBD1. CDR3 length equals 15 residues. Per the germline V gene, CDR1 is SGHTS and CDR2 is YDEGEE. V dropped 6 bases and J dropped 0; count of bases not matched to a gene: 3. The variable domain in full, completed from reference TRBV5-8 and TRBJ2-6, reads EAGVTQSPTHLIKTRGQQATLRCSPISGHTSVYWYQQALGLGLQFLLWYDEGEERNRGNFPPRFSGRQFPNYSSELNVNALELEDSALYLCASMHRGSGANVLTFGAGSRLTVL.

The chain joins TRBV18 to TRBJ1-1, with 7 positions matching TRBD1. The V gene end was trimmed by 6 bases and the J gene end by 0 bases; junction bases not matched to a gene: 7. The CDR3 has 15 residues. Germline loops: CDR1 KGHSH, CDR2 LQKENI. CDR3: CASSAQGRVNTEAFF. DNA for the CDR3: TGTGCCAGCTCGGCACAGGGGCGGGTGAACACTGAAGCTTTCTTT.

The rearrangement links TRBV7-9 to TRBJ2-1; 9 bases are shared with TRBD1. The CDR3 contains 15 residues. Per germline, CDR1 SEHNR and CDR2 FQNEAQ (reference sequence). Germline trimming cut 1 base from V and 5 bases from J; bases unmatched to any gene: 3. In DNA form, the CDR3 reads TGTGCCAGCAGCTTAGAGGGACAGGGTAACAATGAGCAGTTCTTC. Its protein product is CASSLEGQGNNEQFF.

V usage is TRBV9 and J usage is TRBJ1-5; D perhaps matches TRBD1 (5 bases). This CDR3 spans 14 amino acids. The V gene lost 0 bases and the J gene lost 9 bases, with 13 bases spanning the gap. The V gene's germline CDR1 is SGDLS and CDR2 YYNGEE. The CDR3 loop is CASSVDGGGMPQHF. The CDR3 coding sequence is TGTGCCAGCAGCGTAGATGGGGGGGGTATGCCCCAGCATTTT.

This CDR3 is CASSADGSSNEQFF. The CDR3 DNA follows: TGTGCCAGCAGCGCCGACGGCAGCTCCAATGAGCAGTTCTTC. The chain combines TRBV9 with TRBJ2-1, with D hard to call. CDR1 is SGDLS and CDR2 is YYNGEE in the germline V gene. The CDR3 is 14 amino acids. Deletions cut 3 bases from V and 6 bases from J, with 13 bases between.

This chain uses TRBV18 with TRBJ2-2; D is unclear. CDR1 is KGHSH, CDR2 LQKENI, per germline. The CDR3 has 13 amino acids. Trimming removed 2 bases from V and 5 bases from J, with 6 bases in between. CDR3 loop: CASSPMGTGELFF. For the CDR3, the DNA is TGTGCCAGCTCACCAATGGGGACCGGGGAGCTGTTTTTT.

Notes on this clone: A read error may produce the germline difference seen at one junction end. This rearrangement joins TRBV6-5 to TRBJ2-7; unclear D gene. CDR3 length: 13 amino acids. The germline gives CDR1 MNHEY, CDR2 SVGAGI. The CDR3 DNA follows: TGTGCCAGCAGTCACTCGAGCTCCTACGAGCAGTACTTC. It encodes CASSHSSSYEQYF.

The V call is TRBV27, the J call TRBJ1-1; TRBD1 matches 7 bases. The V segment lost 7 bases and the J segment 7 bases; nucleotides outside the gene matches: 3. Per the germline V gene, CDR1 is MNHEY and CDR2 is SMNVEV (reference sequence). The CDR3 covers 11 residues. Here the CDR3 DNA reads TGTGCCAGCAACAGGGGAGGTGAAGCTTTCTTT. Amino acids: CASNRGGEAFF.

The CDR3 region has the DNA TGTGCCAGCAGTCGACTAGCAGAGACCCAGTACTTC. Translation: CASSRLAETQYF. J is TRBJ2-5 and V is TRBV6-6, with 7 bases identical to TRBD2. Germline CDR1 and CDR2: MNHNY and SVGAGI (reference sequence). The CDR3 loop spans 12 amino acids. J gave up 4 bases and V 5 bases, and 1 base lay outside the gene matches.

The chain recombines TRBV7-2 with TRBJ1-5; TRBD1 matches at 7 bases. The CDR3 is 16 residues long. CDR1 SGHTA and CDR2 FQGNSA come from the germline V gene. Unmatched junction bases numbered 7, after V lost 3 bases and J lost 2 bases. The CDR3 region has the DNA TGTGCCAGCAGCTTGCAGGGGGGGGCTGGCAATCAGCCCCAGCATTTT. Protein: CASSLQGGAGNQPQHF. The full variable domain, its missing parts supplied by reference TRBV7-2 and TRBJ1-5, is GAGVSQSPSNKVTEKGKDVELRCDPISGHTALYWYRQSLGQGLEFLIYFQGNSAPDKSGLPSDRFSAERTGGSVSTLTIQRTQQEDSAVYLCASSLQGGAGNQPQHFGDGTRLSIL.

The chain has TRBV27 and TRBJ2-1; 13 nucleotides match TRBD2. This CDR3 has 15 amino acids. After removal of 5 bases from V and 8 bases from J, the junction contained 6 bases not matched to a gene. The germline CDR1 and CDR2 sequences are MNHEY and SMNVEV (reference sequence). The CDR3 loop is CASSPRTSGSYEQFF. The CDR3 DNA reads as TGTGCCAGCAGTCCGAGGACTAGCGGGAGCTATGAGCAGTTCTTC.

The genes are TRBV9 and TRBJ2-1; TRBD2 might be the D (7 bases). The CDR3 totals 17 residues. Germline CDR1 and CDR2: SGDLS and YYNGEE. V dropped 0 bases and J dropped 4 bases, with 17 bases sitting between them. The CDR3 region is CASSVEGGPGTYNEQFF. CDR3 sequence (DNA): TGTGCCAGCAGCGTAGAGGGGGGGCCTGGAACATACAATGAGCAGTTCTTC.

The rearrangement uses TRBV28 and TRBJ2-1; 9 nucleotides line up with TRBD2. The germline CDR1 and CDR2 sequences are MDHEN and SYDVKM. V gave up 5 bases and J gave up 1 base; unmatched junction bases: 6. This CDR3 is built from 16 residues. The CDR3 is CASSAYGLASYNEQFF. The CDR3, as DNA: TGTGCCAGCAGTGCATATGGACTAGCGTCCTACAATGAGCAGTTCTTC. Supplemented by reference TRBV28 and TRBJ2-1, the full variable domain reads DVKVTQSSRYLVKRTGEKVFLECVQDMDHENMFWYRQDPGLGLRLIYFSYDVKMKEKGDIPEGYSVSREKKERFSLILESASTNQTSMYLCASSAYGLASYNEQFFGPGTRLTVL.

The genes are TRBV18 and TRBJ1-6, with 9 nucleotides matching TRBD1. This CDR3 region has 15 residues. Germline-derived CDR1 and CDR2 are KGHSH and LQKENI. The junction had 1 base not matched to a gene; V was cut back by 0 bases and J by 7 bases. The CDR3 here is CASSPPGTGNSPLHF. As DNA, the CDR3 is TGTGCCAGCTCACCACCTGGGACAGGGAATTCACCCCTCCACTTT.

The chain recombines TRBV6-2 or TRBV6-3 with TRBJ1-3, with 9 bases lining up with TRBD1. Per germline, CDR1 MNHEY and CDR2 SVGEGT. This CDR3 has 17 residues. V trimming: 6 bases; J trimming: 0 bases; junction bases outside the gene matches: 9. CDR3 nucleotide sequence: TGTGCCAGCAGCCGAATGACAGGGGGATTCTCTGGAAACACCATATATTTT. Its translation: CASSRMTGGFSGNTIYF.

This chain uses TRBV24-1 with TRBJ1-1; D is ambiguous. This CDR3 spans 13 amino acids. Between the trimmed V and J ends, which lost 6 bases and 4 bases, there was a span of 11 bases. Germline V gene sequence: CDR1 KGHDR, CDR2 SFDVKD. CDR3 DNA sequence: TGTGCCACCAGTCGGGGAGGATTCACTGAAGCTTTCTTT. It translates to CATSRGGFTEAFF.

This chain uses TRBV7-8 with TRBJ2-1; D uncertain. Germline-derived CDR1 and CDR2 are SGHVS and FQNEAQ. The ends were cut back, 5 bases at V and 9 bases at J, with 8 bases in the middle. The CDR3 is made up of 11 amino acids. In DNA, the CDR3 is TGTGCCAGCAGCCGAAGGGTTGAGCAGTTCTTC. Amino acid sequence: CASSRRVEQFF.

Comments on this clone: The sample carries other DNA sequences with the same CDR3. The gene calls are TRBV5-1 and TRBJ2-5; TRBD1 agrees at 8 bases. The V and J ends lost 4 bases and 1 base, in that order; junction bases with no gene match: 3. CDR3 size: 14 residues. The germline CDR1 and CDR2 sequences are SGHRS and YFSETQ. CDR3 sequence (DNA): TGCGCCAGCAGCCCAGGGGGCACCCAAGAGACCCAGTACTTC. Translated, it gives CASSPGGTQETQYF.

This clone showed up just a few times. This chain uses TRBV28 with TRBJ1-2, with a possible D match to TRBD1 (5 bases). The CDR3 totals 16 residues. CDR1 MDHEN and CDR2 SYDVKM come from the germline V gene. V lost 5 bases and J 4 bases, leaving 20 bases between the germline ends. CDR3 sequence reads: CASSVEGGAVGYGYTF. The CDR3 DNA is TGTGCCAGCAGTGTCGAAGGTGGGGCGGTAGGCTATGGCTACACCTTC.

This clone was observed once. The genes are TRBV18 and TRBJ2-3, with D possibly being TRBD2 (6 bases). This CDR3 is 15 amino acids long. CDR1 is KGHSH and CDR2 is LQKENI in the germline V gene. Trimming left V 6 bases short and J 1 base short, with 14 bases between. CDR3 nucleotide sequence: TGTGCCAGCTCCCCTCTGGCGGGGCGCACAGATACGCAGTATTTT. As protein: CASSPLAGRTDTQYF.

The table lists this clone with a few counts. The rearrangement uses TRBV4-3 and TRBJ2-7; 7 positions match TRBD2. Germline values: CDR1 LGHNA, CDR2 YSLEER. The CDR3 length is 14 residues. V was pared by 5 bases and J by 1 base, with 5 bases of the junction left unmatched. The CDR3 region is CASSSVGGSYEQYF. The CDR3 bases are TGCGCCAGCAGCTCTGTGGGAGGGTCCTACGAGCAGTACTTC.

The gene calls are TRBV5-1 and TRBJ2-3; the match to TRBD1 covers 7 bases. CDR1 and CDR2 from the germline V gene are SGHRS and YFSETQ. V lost 2 bases to trimming and J lost 4 bases; unmatched junction nucleotides: 10. The CDR3 has 16 residues. CDR3: CASSLSGTVGPDTQYF. In nucleotides, the CDR3 is TGCGCCAGCAGCTTATCCGGGACAGTCGGCCCAGATACGCAGTATTTT.

The gene calls are TRBV7-2 and TRBJ2-7, with 8 bases lining up with TRBD2. The germline V gene encodes CDR1 SGHTA and CDR2 FQGNSA. The ends lost 4 bases at V and 6 bases at J; junction bases unmatched: 5. The CDR3 has 13 residues. The CDR3 region has the DNA TGTGCCAGCAGCTCCTTCGGGGGGGCCGAGCAGTACTTC. Amino acids: CASSSFGGAEQYF.

V gene TRBV5-6 combines with J gene TRBJ2-3; D gene ambiguous. V lost 0 bases and J lost 5, with 4 bases in between. The CDR3 length is 12 residues. The germline CDR1 and CDR2 sequences are SGHDT and YYEEEE. The DNA for the CDR3 is TGTGCCAGCAGCTTGGAAGGAGATACGCAGTATTTT. The encoded protein is CASSLEGDTQYF.

The chain recombines TRBV29-1 with TRBJ1-3, with D tentatively TRBD1 (6 bases). Between the trimmed V and J ends, which lost 4 bases and 3 bases, there was a span of 10 bases. The CDR3 sequence is 13 residues long. Germline CDR1 is SQVTM and CDR2 is ANQGSEA. The CDR3 DNA is TGCAGCGTTGTGTCAGGGGTTGGAAACACCATATATTTT. It specifies CSVVSGVGNTIYF.